This TCR beta chain was recorded in a study of cytomegalovirus exposure and HLA in healthy donors. The study ran its PCR with 60 Vbeta and 13 Jbeta primers. Profiled with immunoSEQ multiplex PCR; TCRdb holds only in-frame clones, not every one. The profile covers some 130,000 clones, with approximately 81% appearing a single time and roughly 7.3% taken by the ten largest. The CDR3 has 15 residues. The J segment lost 2 bases and the V segment lost 6 bases, leaving 7 bases of the junction unmatched. Germline-derived CDR1 and CDR2 are MNHEY and SVGAGI. The genes are TRBV6-5 and TRBJ2-3; 8 bases map to TRBD2. The sequence came from a male donor in good health and CMV-seronegative. The sequenced sample was PBMCs. The CDR3 spells CASSQTSAYTDTQYF. CDR3 nucleotides: TGTGCCAGCAGCCAGACTAGCGCCTACACAGATACGCAGTATTTT.